The clone carrying this T cell receptor beta chain has just a few counts. Its antigen is unidentified. The data belong to a study of T-cell memory formation after mild COVID-19. Study outcomes and limitations: The main location of contracting CD4+ clones was CM and EM, and that of contracting CD8+ clones was EMRA. Some clones that responded turned up in pre-infection memory, which suggests that cross-reactive memory joined in. Whether day 37 second-wave clones are SARS-CoV-2-specific was not confirmed. Clones that shrank (day 15 to 85) were balanced CD4/CD8, whereas later expanders leaned CD4+.

One entry per CDR3 protein results from TCRdb running MiXCR on the 5' RACE reads. The table has under 400,000 distinct CDR3 sequences, under 30% seen once. Input material: PBMCs or a T cell subset sorted from them (not recorded which). The sequence was collected from an adult woman who had mild COVID-19 (a few samples of this study predate the infection). Cell type and time point are not known.

The CDR3 DNA reads as TGTGCCAGCTCACCACCTCACACAGATACGCAGTATTTT. It specifies CASSPPHTDTQYF. The chain has TRBV18 and TRBJ2-3, with D uncertain. The CDR3 spans 13 residues. Trimming took 0 bases from V and 2 from J, leaving 3 bases between them. The germline V gene has CDR1 KGHSH and CDR2 LQKENI.